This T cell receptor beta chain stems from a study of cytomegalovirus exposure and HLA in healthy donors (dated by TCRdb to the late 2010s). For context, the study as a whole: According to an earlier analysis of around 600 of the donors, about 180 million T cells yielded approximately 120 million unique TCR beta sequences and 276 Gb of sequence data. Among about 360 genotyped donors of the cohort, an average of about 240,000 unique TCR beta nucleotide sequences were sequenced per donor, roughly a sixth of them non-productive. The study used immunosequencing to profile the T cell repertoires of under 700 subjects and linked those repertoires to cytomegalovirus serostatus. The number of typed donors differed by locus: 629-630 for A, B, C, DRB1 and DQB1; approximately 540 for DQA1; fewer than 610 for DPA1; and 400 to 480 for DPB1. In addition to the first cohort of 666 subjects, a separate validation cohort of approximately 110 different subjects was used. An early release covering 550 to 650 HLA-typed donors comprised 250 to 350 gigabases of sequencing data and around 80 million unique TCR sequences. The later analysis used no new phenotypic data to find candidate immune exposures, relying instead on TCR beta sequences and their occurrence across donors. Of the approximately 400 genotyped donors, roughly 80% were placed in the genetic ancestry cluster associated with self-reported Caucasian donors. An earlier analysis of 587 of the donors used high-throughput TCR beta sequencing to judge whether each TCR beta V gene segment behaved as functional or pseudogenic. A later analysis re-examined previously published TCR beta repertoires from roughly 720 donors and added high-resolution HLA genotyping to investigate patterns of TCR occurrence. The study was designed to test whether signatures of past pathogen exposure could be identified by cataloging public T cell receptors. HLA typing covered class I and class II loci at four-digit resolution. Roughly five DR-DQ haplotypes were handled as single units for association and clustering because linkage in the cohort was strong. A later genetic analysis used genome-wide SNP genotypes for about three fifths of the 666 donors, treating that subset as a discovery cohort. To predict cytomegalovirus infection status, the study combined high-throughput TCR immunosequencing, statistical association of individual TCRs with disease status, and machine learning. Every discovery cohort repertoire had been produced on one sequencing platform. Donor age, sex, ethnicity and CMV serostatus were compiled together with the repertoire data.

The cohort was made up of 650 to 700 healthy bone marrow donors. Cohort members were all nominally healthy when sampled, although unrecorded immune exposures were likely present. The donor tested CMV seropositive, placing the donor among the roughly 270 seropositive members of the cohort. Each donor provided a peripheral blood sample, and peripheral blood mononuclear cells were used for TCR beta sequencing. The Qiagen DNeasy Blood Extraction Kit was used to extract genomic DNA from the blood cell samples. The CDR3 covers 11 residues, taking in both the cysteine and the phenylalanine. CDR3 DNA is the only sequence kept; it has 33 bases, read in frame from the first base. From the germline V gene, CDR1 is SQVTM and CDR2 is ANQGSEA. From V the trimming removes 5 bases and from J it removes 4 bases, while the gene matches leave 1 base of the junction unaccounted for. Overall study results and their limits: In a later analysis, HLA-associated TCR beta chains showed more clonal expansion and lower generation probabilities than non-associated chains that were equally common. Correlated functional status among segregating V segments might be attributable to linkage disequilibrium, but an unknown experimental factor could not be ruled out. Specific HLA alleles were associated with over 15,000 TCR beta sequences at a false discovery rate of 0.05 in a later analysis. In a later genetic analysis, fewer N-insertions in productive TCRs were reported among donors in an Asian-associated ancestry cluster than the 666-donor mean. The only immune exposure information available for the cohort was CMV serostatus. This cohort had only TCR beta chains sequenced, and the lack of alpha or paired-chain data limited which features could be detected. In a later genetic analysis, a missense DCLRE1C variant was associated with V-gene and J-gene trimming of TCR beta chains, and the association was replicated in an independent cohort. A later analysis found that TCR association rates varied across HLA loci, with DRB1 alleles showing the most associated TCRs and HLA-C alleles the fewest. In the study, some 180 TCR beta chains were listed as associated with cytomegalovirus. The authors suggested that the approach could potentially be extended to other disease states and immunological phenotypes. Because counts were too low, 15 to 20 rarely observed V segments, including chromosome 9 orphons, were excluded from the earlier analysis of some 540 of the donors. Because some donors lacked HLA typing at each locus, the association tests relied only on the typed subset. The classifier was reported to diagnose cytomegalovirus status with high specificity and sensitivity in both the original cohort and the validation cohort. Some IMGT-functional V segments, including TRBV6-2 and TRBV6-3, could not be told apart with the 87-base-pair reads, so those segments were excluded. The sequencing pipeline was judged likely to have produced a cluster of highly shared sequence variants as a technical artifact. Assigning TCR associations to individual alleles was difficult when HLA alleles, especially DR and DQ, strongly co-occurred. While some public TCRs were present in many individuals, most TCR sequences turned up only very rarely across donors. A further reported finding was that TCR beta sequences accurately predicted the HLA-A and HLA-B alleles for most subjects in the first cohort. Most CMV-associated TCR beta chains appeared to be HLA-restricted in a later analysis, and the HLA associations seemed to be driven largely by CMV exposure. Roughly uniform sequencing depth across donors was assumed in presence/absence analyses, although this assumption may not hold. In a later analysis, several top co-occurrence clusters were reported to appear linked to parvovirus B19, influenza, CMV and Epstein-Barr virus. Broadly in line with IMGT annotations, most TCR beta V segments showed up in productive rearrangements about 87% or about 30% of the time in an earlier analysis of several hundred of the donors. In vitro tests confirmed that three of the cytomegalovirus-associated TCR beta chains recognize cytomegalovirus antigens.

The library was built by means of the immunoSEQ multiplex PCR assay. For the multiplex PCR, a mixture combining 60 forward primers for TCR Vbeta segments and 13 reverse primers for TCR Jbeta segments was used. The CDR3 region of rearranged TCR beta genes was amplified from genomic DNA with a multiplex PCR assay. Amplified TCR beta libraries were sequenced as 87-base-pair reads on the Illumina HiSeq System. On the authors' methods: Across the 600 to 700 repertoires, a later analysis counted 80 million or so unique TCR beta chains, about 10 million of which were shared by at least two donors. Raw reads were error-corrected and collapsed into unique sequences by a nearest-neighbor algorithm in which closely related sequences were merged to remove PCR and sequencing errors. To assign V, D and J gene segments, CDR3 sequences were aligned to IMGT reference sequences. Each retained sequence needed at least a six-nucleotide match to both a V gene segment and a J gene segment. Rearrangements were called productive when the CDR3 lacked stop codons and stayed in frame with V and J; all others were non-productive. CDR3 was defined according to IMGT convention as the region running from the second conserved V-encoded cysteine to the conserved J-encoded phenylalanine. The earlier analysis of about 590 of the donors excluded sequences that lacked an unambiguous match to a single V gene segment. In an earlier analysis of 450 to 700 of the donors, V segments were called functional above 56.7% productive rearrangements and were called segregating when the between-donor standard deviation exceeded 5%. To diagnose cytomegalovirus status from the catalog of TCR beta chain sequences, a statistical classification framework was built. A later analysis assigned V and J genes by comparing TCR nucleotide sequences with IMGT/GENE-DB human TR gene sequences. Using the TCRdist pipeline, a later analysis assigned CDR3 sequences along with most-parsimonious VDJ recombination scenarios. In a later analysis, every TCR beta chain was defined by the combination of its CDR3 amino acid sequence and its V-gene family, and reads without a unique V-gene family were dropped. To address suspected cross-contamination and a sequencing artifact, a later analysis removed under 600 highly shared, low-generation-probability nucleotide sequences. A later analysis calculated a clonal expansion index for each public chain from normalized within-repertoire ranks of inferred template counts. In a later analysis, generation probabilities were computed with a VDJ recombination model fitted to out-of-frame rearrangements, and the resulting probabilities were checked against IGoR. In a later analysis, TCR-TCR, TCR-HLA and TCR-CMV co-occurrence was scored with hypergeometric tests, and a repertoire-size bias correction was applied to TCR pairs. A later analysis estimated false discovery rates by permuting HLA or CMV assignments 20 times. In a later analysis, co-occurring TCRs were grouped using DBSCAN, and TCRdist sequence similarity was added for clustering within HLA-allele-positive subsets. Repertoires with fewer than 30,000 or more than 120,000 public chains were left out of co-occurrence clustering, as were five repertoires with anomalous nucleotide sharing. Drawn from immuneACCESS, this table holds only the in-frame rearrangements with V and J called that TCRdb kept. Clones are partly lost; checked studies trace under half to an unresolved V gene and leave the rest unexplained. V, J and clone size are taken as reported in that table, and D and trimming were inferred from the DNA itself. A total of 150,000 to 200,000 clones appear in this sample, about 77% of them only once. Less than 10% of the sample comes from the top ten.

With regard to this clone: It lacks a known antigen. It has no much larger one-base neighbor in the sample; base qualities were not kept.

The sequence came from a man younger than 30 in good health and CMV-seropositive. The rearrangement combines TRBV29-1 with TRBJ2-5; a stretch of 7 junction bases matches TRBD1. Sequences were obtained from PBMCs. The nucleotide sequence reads TGCAGCGTTAGGGACAGAGAGACCCAGTACTTC. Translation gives CSVRDRETQYF.